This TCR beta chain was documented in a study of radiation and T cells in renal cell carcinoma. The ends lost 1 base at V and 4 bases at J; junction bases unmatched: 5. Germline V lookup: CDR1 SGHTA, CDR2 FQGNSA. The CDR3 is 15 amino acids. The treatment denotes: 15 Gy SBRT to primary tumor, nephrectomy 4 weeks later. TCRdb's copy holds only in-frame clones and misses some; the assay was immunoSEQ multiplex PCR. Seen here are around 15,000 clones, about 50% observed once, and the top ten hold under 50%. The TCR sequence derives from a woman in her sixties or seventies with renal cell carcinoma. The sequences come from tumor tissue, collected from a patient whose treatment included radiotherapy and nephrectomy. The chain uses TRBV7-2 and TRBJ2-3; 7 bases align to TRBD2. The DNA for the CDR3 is TGTGCCAGCAGCTTAGACGGGAGGTGGTCAGATACGCAGTATTTT. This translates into CASSLDGRWSDTQYF.